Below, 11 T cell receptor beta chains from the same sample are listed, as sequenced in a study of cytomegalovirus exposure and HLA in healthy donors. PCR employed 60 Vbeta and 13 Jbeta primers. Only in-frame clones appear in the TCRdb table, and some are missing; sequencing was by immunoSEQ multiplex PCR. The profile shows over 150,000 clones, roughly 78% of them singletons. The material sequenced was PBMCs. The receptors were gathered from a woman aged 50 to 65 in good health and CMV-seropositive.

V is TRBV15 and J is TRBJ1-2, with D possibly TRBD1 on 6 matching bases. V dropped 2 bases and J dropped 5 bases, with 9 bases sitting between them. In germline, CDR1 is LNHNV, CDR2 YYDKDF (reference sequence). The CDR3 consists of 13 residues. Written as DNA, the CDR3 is TGTGCCACCAGCAGAAACAGGGAATATGGCTACACCTTC. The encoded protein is CATSRNREYGYTF.

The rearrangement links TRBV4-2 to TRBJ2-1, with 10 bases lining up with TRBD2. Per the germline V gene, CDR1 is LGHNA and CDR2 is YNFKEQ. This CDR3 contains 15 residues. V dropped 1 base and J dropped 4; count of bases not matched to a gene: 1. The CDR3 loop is CASSQAAGGYNEQFF. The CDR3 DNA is TGTGCCAGCAGCCAAGCAGCGGGGGGGTACAATGAGCAGTTCTTC.

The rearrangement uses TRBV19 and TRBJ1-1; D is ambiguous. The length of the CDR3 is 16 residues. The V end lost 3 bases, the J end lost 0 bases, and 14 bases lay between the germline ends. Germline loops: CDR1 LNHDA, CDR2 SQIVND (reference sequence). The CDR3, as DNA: TGTGCCAGTAGTATCTCGTACGGAACTATGAACACTGAAGCTTTCTTT. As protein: CASSISYGTMNTEAFF.

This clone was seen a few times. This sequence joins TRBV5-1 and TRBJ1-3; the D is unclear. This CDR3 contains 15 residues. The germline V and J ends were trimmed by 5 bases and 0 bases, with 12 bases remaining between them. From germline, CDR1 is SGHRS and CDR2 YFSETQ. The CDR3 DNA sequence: TGCGCCAGCAGGGTTGGAGCCGACTCTGGAAACACCATATATTTT. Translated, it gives CASRVGADSGNTIYF.

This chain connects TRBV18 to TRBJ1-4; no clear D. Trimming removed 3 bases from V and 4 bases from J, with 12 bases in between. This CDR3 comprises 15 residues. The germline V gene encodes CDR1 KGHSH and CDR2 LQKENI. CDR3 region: CASSPDGGINEKLFF. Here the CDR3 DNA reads TGTGCCAGCTCACCCGACGGAGGGATTAATGAAAAACTGTTTTTT.

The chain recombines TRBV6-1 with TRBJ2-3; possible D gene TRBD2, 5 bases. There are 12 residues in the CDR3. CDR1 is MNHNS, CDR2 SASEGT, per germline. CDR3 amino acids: CVTTRAGYTQYF. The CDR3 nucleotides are TGTGTCACCACTAGGGCGGGTTATACGCAGTATTTT.

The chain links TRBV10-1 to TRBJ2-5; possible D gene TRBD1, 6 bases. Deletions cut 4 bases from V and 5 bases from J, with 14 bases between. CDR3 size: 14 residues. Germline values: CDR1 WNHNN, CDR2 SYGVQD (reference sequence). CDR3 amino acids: CASSAYRDGETQYF. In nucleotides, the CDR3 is TGCGCCAGCAGTGCCTACAGGGATGGGGAGACCCAGTACTTC.

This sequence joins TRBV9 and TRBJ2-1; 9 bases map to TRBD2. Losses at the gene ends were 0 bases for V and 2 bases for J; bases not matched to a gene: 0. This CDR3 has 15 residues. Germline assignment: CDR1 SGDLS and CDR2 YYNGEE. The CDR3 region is CASSVGGGAYNEQFF. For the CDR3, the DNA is TGTGCCAGCAGCGTAGGCGGGGGGGCCTACAATGAGCAGTTCTTC.

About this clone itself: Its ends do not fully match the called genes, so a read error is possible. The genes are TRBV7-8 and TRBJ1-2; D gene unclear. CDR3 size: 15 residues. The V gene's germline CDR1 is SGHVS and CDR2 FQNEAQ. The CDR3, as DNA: TGTACCAGCAGACCCGCGGCGGGCGCAGGTGGAGACTACACCTTC. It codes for CTSRPAAGAGGDYTF.

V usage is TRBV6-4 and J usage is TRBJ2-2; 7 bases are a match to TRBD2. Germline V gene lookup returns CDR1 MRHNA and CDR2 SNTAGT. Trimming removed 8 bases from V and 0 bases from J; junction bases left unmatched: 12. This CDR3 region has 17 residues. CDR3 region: CASRRQPGTTNTGELFF. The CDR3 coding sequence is TGTGCCAGCCGCCGCCAACCCGGGACTACGAACACCGGGGAGCTGTTTTTT.

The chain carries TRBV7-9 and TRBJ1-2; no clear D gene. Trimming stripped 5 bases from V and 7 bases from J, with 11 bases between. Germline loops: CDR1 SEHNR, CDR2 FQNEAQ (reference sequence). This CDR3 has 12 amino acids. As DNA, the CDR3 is TGTGCCAGCAGCCTGGAAAGACTTGGCTACACCTTC. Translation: CASSLERLGYTF. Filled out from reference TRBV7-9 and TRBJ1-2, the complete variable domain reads DTGVSQNPRHKITKRGQNVTFRCDPISEHNRLYWYRQTLGQGPEFLTYFQNEAQLEKSRLLSDRFSAERPKGSFSTLEIQRTEQGDSAMYLCASSLERLGYTFGSGTRLTVV.